This T cell receptor beta chain was recorded in a study of cytomegalovirus exposure and HLA in healthy donors. The PCR used 60 Vbeta and 13 Jbeta primers. Method: immunoSEQ multiplex PCR; TCRdb's copy keeps in-frame clones and lacks some. Of 150,000 to 200,000 clones listed, around 80% are singletons. This CDR3 is built from 14 residues. Germline V gene data show CDR1 as SGHDT and CDR2 as YYEEEE. Trimming cost V 0 bases and J 8 bases; bases outside gene matches: 7. The chain uses TRBV5-6 and TRBJ1-2; 7 bases are shared with TRBD1. The sample comprised PBMCs. The receptor was derived from a male donor in good health and CMV-seronegative. Written as DNA, the CDR3 is TGTGCCAGCAGCTTGGTAAGGGGGCAGGAGGGCTACACCTTC. It is translated as CASSLVRGQEGYTF.